This T cell receptor (beta chain) was found in a study of blood T cell repertoires in COVID-19. About the research overall: COVID-19 samples collected from the United States, Italy and Spain covered acute and convalescent phases. The analysed material was cDNA or gDNA that came from T cells, B-cell-depleted T cells, or PBMCs.

Authors' methods: Amplification from reference gene primers served as the basis for estimated nucleated cell counts. Clones were read by immunoSEQ multiplex PCR, and TCRdb kept only the in-frame ones, dropping some. V, J and clone size are taken as reported in that table, and D and trimming were inferred from the DNA itself. The table shows approximately 190,000 clones, with 80% occurring only once. Germline loops: CDR1 SGHTA, CDR2 FQGTGA. The CDR3 covers 16 residues. Trimming left V 4 bases short and J 4 bases short, with 19 bases between. The chain uses TRBV7-3 and TRBJ1-1; D is unresolved. Input material: peripheral blood. The TCR sequence derives from a man aged 55 to 70 with acute or convalescent COVID-19. The CDR3 sequence: CASSSNPRGSGTEAFF. The CDR3 region has the DNA TGTGCCAGCAGCTCCAACCCTCGAGGGAGTGGCACTGAAGCTTTCTTT.